This T cell receptor beta chain was found in a study of blood T cell repertoires in COVID-19. About the study: T cells, B-cell-depleted T cells, or PBMCs provided the cDNA or gDNA that served as material.

Each participant's cohort was designated according to participant-reported clinical history. In the source study's methods: Amplified reference gene primers provided the basis for estimating nucleated cell counts. Libraries were prepared by immunoSEQ multiplex PCR; TCRdb keeps only in-frame clonotypes and omits some of them. V, J and clone size derive from that table, while D and trimming were established from the DNA sequence. The sample consists of fewer than 400,000 clones, roughly 86% of them appearing once. Sequencing was carried out using PBMCs or T cells enriched from blood (not recorded which). The sequence was collected from a woman between 18 and 29 years old who had recovered from COVID-19.

DNA of the CDR3: TGTGCCAGCAGTTACTCCGGGAACACCCGAGGTTTCTTT. Translation gives CASSYSGNTRGFF. The J gene is TRBJ1-1, the V gene TRBV6-5; D not certain. V lost 0 bases and J lost 13, with 15 bases in between. CDR1 MNHEY and CDR2 SVGAGI come from the germline V gene. The CDR3 has 13 residues.